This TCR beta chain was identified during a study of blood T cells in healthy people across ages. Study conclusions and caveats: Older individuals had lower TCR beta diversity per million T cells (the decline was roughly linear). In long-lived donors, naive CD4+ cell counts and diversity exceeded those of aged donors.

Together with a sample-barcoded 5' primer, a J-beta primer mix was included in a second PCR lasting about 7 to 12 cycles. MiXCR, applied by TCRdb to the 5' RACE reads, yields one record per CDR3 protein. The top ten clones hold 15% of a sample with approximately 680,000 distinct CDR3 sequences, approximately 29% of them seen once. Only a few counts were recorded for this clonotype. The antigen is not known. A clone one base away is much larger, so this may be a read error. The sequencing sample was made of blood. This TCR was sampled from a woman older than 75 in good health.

This CDR3 is CATSDSRVGGRNEQFF. The CDR3 DNA follows: TGTGCCACCAGTGATTCCCGGGTGGGGGGGCGGAATGAGCAGTTCTTC. The chain recombines TRBV24-1 with TRBJ2-1; a weak D match, TRBD2 (7 bases). Germline V gives CDR1 KGHDR, CDR2 SFDVKD. V lost 2 bases to trimming and J lost 7 bases, with 17 bases between them. CDR3 size: 16 residues.